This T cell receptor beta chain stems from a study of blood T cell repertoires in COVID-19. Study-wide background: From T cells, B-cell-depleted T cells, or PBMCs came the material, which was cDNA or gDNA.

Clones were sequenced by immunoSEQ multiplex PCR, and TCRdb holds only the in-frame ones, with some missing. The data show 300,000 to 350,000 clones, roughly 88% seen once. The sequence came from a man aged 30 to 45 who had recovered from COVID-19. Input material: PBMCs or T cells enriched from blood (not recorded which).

The CDR3 sequence: CASSFGQGLGSPLHF. CDR3 DNA: TGCGCCAGCAGTTTCGGACAGGGGTTAGGTTCACCCCTCCACTTT. The chain employs TRBV5-1 and TRBJ1-6; 9 bases match TRBD1. The ends lost 5 bases at V and 9 bases at J; junction bases unmatched: 9. The germline gives CDR1 SGHRS, CDR2 YFSETQ. This CDR3 is built from 15 residues.